The subject of this entry is one T cell receptor beta chain. One entry per CDR3 protein, called by TCRdb with MiXCR from the RT-PCR reads. This sample has 650,000 to 700,000 distinct CDR3 sequences; 15% to 18% occur once, and the top ten carry around a tenth. The data were obtained in a study of response to subunit inactivated influenza vaccine. The CDR3 sequence is 16 residues long. The V and J ends lost 4 bases and 7 bases, in that order; junction bases with no gene match: 12. Germline-derived CDR1 and CDR2 are SQVTM and ANQGSEA. This receptor was taken from a man aged 50 or older who received an inactivated influenza vaccine. The source was PBMCs from blood, collected 11 to 12 days after vaccination. The chain carries TRBV29-1 and TRBJ2-2, with TRBD2 matching over 10 bases. CDR3 region: CSVGGSSGSTIGELFF. CDR3 in DNA: TGCAGCGTTGGAGGATCTAGCGGGAGTACAATCGGGGAGCTGTTTTTT.